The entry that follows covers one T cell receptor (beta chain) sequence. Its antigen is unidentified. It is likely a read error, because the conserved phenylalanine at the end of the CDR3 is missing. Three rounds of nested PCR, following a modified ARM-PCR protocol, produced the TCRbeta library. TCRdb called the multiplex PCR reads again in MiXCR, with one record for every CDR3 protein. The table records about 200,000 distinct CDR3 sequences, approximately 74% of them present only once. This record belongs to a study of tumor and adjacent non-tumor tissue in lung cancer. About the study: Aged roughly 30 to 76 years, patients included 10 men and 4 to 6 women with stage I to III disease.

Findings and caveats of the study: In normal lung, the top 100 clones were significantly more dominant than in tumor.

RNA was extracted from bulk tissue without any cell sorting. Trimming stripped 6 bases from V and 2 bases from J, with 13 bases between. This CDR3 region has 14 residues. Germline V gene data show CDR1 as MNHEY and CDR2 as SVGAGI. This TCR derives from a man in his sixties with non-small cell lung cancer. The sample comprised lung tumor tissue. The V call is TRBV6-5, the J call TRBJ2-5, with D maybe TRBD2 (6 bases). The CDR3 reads CASSHRGFQETQYL. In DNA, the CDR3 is TGTGCCAGCAGCCACCGGGGGTTTCAAGAGACCCAGTACCTC.